This T cell receptor (beta chain) comes out of a study of cytomegalovirus exposure and HLA in healthy donors. PCR used 60 Vbeta primers and 13 Jbeta primers. Only in-frame clones appear in the TCRdb table, and some are missing; sequencing was by immunoSEQ multiplex PCR. The repertoire includes tens of thousands of clones, about 73% of them detected once, and 11% sits in the top ten. General study results and limits: In most subjects, TCR beta sequences reportedly gave accurate predictions of HLA-A and HLA-B alleles.

This clone was observed a few times. Antigen unknown. The receptor's source is a woman between 25 and 40 years old in good health and CMV-seronegative. The sample comprised PBMCs.

The CDR3 DNA reads as TGTGCCAGCAGTTTCCCAGGGGCCCTTGGCTACACCTTC. Amino acid sequence: CASSFPGALGYTF. The chain recombines TRBV28 with TRBJ1-2, with D tentatively TRBD1 (6 bases). Per the germline V gene, CDR1 is MDHEN and CDR2 is SYDVKM. The CDR3 contains 13 residues. V lost 3 bases and J 7 bases, leaving 12 bases between the germline ends.